The T cell receptor (beta chain) under discussion was sequenced for a study of post-analysis software for immune sequencing data. Findings and caveats of the study: Compared with controls, patients had more of five TRBV segments, including TRBV5-6, TRBV5-1 and TRBV20-1. Same-batch preparations were strongly co-clustered by F measure. Controls significantly exceeded multiple sclerosis patients in normalized Chao1 diversity.

The V end was cut by 0 bases, the J end by 2 bases, with 26 bases between. The CDR3 spans 19 residues. CDR1 and CDR2 (germline): DFQATT, SNEGSKA (reference sequence). The authors incorporated unique molecular identifiers into the TCR beta cDNA libraries. TCRdb independently ran MiXCR on the PCR reads; one entry per CDR3 protein. The repertoire has hundreds of thousands of distinct CDR3 sequences, roughly 30% of them found once; the top ten carry around 0.56%. This clonotype was seen ten or more times. Its specificity is not known. The TCR sequence derives from a girl between 10 and 17 years old with multiple sclerosis. The sequenced sample consisted of blood. The rearrangement links TRBV20-1 to TRBJ2-7; TRBD1 might be the D (5 bases). The CDR3 nucleotides read TGCAGTGCTAGAGATCTCTGGTCCGAACAACAGGAGACTCCCTACGAGCAGTACTTC. This gives the protein CSARDLWSEQQETPYEQYF.